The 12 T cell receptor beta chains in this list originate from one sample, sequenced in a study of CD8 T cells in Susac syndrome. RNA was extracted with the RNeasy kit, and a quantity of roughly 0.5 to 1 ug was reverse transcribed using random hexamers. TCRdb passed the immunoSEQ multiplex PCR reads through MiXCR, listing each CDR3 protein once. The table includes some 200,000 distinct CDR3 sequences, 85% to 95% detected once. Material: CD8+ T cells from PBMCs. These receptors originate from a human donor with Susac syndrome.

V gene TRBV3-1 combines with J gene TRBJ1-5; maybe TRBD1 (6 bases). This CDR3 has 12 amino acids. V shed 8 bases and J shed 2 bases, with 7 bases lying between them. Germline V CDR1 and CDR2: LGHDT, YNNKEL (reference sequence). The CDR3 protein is CASSGGNQPQHF. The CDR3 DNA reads TGTGCCAGCTCAGGGGGCAATCAGCCCCAGCATTTT.

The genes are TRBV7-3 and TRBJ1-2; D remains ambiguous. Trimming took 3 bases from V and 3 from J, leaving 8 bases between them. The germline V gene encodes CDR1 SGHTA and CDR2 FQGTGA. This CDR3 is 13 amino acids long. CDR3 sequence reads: CASSFEGYYGYTF. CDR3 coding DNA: TGTGCCAGCAGCTTCGAGGGCTACTATGGCTACACCTTC. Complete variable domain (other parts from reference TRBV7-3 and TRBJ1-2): GAGVSQTPSNKVTEKGKYVELRCDPISGHTALYWYRQSLGQGPEFLIYFQGTGAADDSGLPNDRFFAVRPEGSVSTLKIQRTERGDSAVYLCASSFEGYYGYTFGSGTRLTVV.

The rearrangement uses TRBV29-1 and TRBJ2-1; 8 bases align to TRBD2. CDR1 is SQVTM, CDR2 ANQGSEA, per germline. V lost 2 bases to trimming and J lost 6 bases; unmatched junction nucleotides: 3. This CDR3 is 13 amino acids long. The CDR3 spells CSVESGGRNEQFF. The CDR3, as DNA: TGCAGCGTTGAATCGGGAGGGCGCAATGAGCAGTTCTTC.

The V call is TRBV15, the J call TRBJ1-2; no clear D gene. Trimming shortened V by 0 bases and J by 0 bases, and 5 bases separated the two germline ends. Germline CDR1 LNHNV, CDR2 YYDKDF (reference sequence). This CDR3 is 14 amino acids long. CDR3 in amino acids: CATSRDLANYGYTF. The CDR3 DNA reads TGTGCCACCAGCAGAGATCTAGCTAACTATGGCTACACCTTC.

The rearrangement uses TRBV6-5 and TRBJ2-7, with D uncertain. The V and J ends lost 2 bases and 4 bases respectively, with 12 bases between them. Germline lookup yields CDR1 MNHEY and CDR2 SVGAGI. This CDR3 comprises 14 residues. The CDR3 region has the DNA TGTGCCAGCAGTTACAGCCCGGGCGGATACGAGCAGTACTTC. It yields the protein CASSYSPGGYEQYF.

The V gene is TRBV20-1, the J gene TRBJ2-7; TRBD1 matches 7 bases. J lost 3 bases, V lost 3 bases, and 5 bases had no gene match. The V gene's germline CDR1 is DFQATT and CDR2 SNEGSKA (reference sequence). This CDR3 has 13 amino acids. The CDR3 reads CSARQGVSYEQYF. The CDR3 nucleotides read TGCAGTGCTAGGCAGGGGGTAAGCTACGAGCAGTACTTC.

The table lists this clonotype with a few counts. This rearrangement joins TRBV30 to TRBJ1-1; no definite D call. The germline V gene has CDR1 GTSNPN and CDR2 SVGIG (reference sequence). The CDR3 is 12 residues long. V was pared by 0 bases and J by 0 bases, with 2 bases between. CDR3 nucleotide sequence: TGTGCCTGGAGTGTATTGAACACTGAAGCTTTCTTT. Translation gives CAWSVLNTEAFF.

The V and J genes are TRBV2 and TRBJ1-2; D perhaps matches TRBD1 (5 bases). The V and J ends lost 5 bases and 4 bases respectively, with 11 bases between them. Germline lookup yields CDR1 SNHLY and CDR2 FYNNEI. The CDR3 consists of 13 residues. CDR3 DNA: TGTGCCAGCAGTTTGGGACCGACCTATGGCTACACCTTC. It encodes CASSLGPTYGYTF.

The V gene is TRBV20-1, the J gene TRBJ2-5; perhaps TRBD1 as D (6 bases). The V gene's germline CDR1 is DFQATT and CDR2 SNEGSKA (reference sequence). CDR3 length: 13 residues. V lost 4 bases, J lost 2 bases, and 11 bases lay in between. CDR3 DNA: TGCAGTGCTAAACCGACAGGACAAGAGACCCAGTACTTC. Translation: CSAKPTGQETQYF.

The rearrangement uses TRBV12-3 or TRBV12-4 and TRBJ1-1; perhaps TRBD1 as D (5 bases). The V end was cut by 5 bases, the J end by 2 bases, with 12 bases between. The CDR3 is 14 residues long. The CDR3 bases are TGTGCCAGCAGTCCGGGACCACGTAACACTGAAGCTTTCTTT. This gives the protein CASSPGPRNTEAFF.

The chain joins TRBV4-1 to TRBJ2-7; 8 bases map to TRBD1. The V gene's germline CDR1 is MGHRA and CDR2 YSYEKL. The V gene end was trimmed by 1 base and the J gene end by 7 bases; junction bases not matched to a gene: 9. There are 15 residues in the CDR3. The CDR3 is CASSQVSQGAREQYF. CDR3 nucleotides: TGCGCCAGCAGCCAAGTATCTCAGGGGGCGCGGGAGCAGTACTTC.

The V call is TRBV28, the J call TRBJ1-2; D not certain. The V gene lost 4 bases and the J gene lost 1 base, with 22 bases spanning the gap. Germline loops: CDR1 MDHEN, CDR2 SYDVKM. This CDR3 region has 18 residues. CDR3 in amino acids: CASSSPQLATGINYGYTF. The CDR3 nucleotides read TGTGCCAGCAGTTCCCCCCAACTGGCCACGGGGATTAACTATGGCTACACCTTC.